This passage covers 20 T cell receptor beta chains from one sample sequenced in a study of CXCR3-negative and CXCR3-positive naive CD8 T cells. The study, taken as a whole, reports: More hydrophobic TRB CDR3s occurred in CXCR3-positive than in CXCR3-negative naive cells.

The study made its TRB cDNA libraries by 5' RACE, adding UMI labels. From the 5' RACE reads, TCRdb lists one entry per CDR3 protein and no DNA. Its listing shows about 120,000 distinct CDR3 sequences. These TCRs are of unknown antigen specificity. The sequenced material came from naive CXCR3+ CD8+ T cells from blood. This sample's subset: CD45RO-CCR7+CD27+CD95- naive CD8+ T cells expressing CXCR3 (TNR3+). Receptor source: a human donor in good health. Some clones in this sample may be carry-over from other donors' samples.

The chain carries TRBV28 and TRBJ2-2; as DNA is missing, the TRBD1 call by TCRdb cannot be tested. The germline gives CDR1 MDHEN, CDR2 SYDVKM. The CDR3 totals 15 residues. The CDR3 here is CASRLWGDDTGELFF.

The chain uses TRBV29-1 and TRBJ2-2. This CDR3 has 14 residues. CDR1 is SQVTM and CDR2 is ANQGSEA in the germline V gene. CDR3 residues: CSVEVGATPRELFF.

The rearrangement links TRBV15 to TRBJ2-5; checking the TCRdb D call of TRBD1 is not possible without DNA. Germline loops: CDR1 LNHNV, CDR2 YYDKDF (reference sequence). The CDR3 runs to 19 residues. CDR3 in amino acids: CATSRELGSRDRGQETQYF. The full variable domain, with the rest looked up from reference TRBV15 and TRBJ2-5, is DAMVIQNPRYQVTQFGKPVTLSCSQTLNHNVMYWYQQKSSQAPKLLFHYYDKDFNNEADTPDNFQSRRPNTSFCFLDIRSPGLGDTAMYLCATSRELGSRDRGQETQYFGPGTRLLVL.

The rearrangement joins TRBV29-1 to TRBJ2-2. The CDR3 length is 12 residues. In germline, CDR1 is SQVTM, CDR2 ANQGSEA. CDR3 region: CSVDIGVGKLFF.

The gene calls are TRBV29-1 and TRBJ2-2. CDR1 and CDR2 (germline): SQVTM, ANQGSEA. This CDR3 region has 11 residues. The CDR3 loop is CSVGNTGELFF.

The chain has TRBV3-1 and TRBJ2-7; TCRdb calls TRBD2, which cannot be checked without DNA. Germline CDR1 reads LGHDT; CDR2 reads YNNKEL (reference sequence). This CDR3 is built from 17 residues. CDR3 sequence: CASSQGRGFAFLYEQYF.

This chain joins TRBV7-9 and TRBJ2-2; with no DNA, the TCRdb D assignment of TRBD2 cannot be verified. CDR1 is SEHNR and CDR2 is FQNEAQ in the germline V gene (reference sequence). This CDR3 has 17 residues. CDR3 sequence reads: CASNPPVAGGHTGELFF.

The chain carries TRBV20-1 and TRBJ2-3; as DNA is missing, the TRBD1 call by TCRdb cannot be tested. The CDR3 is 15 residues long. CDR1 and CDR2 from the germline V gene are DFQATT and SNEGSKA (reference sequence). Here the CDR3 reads CSAREQGVSTDTQYF.

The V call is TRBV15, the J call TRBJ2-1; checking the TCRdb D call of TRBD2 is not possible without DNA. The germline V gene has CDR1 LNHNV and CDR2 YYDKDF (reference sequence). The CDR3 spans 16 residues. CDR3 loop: CATSNWLLEGPGEQFF.

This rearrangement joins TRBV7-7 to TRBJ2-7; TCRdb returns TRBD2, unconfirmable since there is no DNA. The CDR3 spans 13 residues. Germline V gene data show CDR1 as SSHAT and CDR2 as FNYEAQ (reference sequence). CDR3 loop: CASSPSAGDEQYF.

This CDR3 is CASRRVNTEAFF. The chain carries TRBV7-9 and TRBJ1-1. The germline CDR1 and CDR2 sequences are SEHNR and FQNEAQ (reference sequence). The CDR3 contains 12 residues.

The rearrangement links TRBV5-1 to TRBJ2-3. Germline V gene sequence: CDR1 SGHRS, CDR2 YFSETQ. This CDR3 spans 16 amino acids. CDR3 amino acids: CASSLEGSPVLDTQYF.

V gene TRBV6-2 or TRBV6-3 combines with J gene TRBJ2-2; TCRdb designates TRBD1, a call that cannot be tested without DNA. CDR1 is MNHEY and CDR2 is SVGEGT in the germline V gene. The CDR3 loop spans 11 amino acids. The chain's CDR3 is CATSRAGELFF.

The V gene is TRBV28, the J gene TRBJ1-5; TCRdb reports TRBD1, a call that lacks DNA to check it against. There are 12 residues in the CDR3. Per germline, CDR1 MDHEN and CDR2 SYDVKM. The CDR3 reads CASSSPHQPQHF.

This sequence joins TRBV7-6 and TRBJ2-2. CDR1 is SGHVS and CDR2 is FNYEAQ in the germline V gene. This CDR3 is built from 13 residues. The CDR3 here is CASSLVGSGELFF.

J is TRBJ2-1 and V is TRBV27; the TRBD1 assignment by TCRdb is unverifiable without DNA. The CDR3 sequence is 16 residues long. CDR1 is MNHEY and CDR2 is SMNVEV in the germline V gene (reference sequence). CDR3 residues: CASSLRLGVSYNEQFF.

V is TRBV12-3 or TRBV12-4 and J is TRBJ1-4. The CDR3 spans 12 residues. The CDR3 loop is CASSLGPPPGFF.

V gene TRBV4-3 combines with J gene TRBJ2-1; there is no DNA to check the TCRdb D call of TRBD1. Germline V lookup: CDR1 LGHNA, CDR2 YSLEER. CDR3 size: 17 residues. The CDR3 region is CASSQDFAGGRLDEQFF.

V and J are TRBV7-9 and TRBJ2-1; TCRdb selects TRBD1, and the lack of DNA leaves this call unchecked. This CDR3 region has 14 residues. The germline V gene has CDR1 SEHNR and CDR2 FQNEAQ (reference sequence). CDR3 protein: CASSPLHRDNEQFF.

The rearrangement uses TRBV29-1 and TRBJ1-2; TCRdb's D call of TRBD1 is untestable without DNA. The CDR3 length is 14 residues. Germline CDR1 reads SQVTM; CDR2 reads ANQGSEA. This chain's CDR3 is CSVGWTAFGEGYTF.